Reported below is one T cell receptor (beta chain). CDR1 and CDR2 from the germline V gene are MGHRA and YSYEKL. The CDR3 length is 15 residues. Between the trimmed V and J ends, which lost 4 bases and 4 bases, there was a span of 16 bases. Sorting used thawed, overnight-rested PBMC stained with anti-CD3, a viability dye and GMM-loaded CD1B tetramer. C32 glucose monomycolate from Rhodococcus equi was loaded onto the CD1B tetramers. Each donor contributed roughly 100,000 sorted tetramer-negative cells. These data originate in a study of T cells in tuberculosis. Study-level background: Sequenced TCRs come from CD1B-GMM tetramer-binding T cells.

Chain pairing is unknown; alpha and beta were sequenced separately. Method: immunoSEQ multiplex PCR; TCRdb's copy keeps in-frame clones and lacks some. The sample consists of 54,000 or so clones, 81% of them appearing once. Study-wide findings and caveats: Some low-affinity tetramer-binding T cells may be absent from this sample.

The sample taken for sequencing was CD1b-GMM tetramer-negative cells sorted from PBMCs. This chain uses TRBV4-1 with TRBJ1-2; possible D gene TRBD1, 5 bases. The TCR was taken from an adult woman with latent tuberculosis. CDR3 sequence reads: CASSRDPGGSYGYTF. In DNA form, the CDR3 reads TGCGCCAGCAGCCGCGATCCGGGGGGATCCTATGGCTACACCTTC.